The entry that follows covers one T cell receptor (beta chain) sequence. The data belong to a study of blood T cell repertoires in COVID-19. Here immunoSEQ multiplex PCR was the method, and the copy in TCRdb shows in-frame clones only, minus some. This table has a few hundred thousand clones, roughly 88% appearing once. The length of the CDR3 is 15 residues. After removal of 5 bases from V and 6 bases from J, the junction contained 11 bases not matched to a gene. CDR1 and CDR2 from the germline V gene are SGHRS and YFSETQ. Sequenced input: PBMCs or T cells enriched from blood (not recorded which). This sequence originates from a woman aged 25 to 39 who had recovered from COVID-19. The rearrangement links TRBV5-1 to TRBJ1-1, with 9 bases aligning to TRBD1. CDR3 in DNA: TGCGCCAGCAGGCCTACAGGGGGCATAAACGCTGAAGCTTTCTTT. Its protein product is CASRPTGGINAEAFF.